The T cell receptor beta chain under discussion was sequenced for a study of technical replicates of blood from several donors (dated by TCRdb to the late 2010s). CDR1 SNHLY and CDR2 FYNNEI are derived from the germline V gene. Unmatched junction bases come to 8, with V trimmed by 4 bases and J by 6 bases. There are 15 amino acids in the CDR3, from cysteine to phenylalanine inclusive. Of all the DNA, just the CDR3 is kept, 45 bases in frame from base 1. Concerning this clone: Its antigen remains unidentified. One base away there is no much larger clone; base qualities are not given.

Library preparation used the immunoSEQ multiplex PCR assay. This is the immuneACCESS table as TCRdb keeps it, with only in-frame sequences that have V and J called. A part of the clones is gone; compared with another copy, unresolved V genes explain less than half, and the rest is unexplained. In all, the sample holds around 92,000 clones, and 95% of those were seen once. The ten largest account for around 0.21% of the sample. The origin of this receptor is a human donor in good health. Sequenced sample: T cells isolated from PBMCs. Rearrangement joined TRBV2 to TRBJ2-2; TRBD2 aligns with 7 central bases. The CDR3 region has the sequence CASSGGGGRAGELFF. The DNA sequence follows: TGTGCCAGCAGTGGCGGCGGAGGGAGGGCCGGGGAGCTGTTTTTT.